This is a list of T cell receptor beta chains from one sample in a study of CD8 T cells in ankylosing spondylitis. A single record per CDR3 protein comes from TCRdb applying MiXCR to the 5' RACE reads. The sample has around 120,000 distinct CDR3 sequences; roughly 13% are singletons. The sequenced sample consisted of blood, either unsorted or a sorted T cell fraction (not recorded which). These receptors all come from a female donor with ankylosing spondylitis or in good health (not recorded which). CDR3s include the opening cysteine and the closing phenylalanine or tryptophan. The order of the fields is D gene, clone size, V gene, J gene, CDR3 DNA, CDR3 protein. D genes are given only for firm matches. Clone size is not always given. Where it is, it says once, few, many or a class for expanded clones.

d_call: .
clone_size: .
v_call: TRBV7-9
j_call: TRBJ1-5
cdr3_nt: TGTGCCAGCAGCCTCCCGGACGTCAATCAGCCCCAGCATTTT
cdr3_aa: CASSLPDVNQPQHF

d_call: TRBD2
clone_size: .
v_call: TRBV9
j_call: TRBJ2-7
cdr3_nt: TGTGCCAGCGAGCGTTTAGGGCTAGCGGGACTACGGACTGAGCAGTACTTC
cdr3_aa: CASERLGLAGLRTEQYF

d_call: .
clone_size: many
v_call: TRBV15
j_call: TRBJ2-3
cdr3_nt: TGTGCCACCAGCAGAGGAGGGGACACAGATACGCAGTATTTT
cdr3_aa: CATSRGGDTDTQYF

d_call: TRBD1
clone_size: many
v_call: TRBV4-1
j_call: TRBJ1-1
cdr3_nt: TGCGCCAGCAGCCAGAGACAGGGATCGAACACTGAAGCTTTCTTT
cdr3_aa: CASSQRQGSNTEAFF

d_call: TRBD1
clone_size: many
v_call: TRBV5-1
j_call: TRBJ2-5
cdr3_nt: TGCGCCAGCAGCTTGGGATCCGGAGGACAGGTGGAGACCCAGTACTTC
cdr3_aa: CASSLGSGGQVETQYF

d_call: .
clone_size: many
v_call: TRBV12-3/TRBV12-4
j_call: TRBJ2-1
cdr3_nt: TGTGCCAGCAGCCCAGCCCGGACTAATGAGCAGTTCTTC
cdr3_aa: CASSPARTNEQFF

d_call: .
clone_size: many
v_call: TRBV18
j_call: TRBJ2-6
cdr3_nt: TGTGCCAGCTCGGCGTACTCTGGGGCCAACGTCCTGACTTTC
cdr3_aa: CASSAYSGANVLTF

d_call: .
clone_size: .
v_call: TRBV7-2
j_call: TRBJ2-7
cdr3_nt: TGTGCCAGCAGCTTAGTACTGGATAATGATCCCGAGCAGTACTTC
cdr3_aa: CASSLVLDNDPEQYF

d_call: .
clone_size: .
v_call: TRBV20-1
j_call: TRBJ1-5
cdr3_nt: TGCAGTGTTAATGAACGGGTTGCGGGAAGCACCAATCAGCCCCAGCATTTT
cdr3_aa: CSVNERVAGSTNQPQHF

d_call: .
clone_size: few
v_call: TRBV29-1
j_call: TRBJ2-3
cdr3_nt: TGCAGCGTGACCAGGGGAAGCACAGATACGCAGTATTTT
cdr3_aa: CSVTRGSTDTQYF

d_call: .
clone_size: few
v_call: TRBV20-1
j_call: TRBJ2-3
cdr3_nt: TGCAGTGCTAGAGATCCCCGGAAGAGCACAGATACGCAGTATTTT
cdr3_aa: CSARDPRKSTDTQYF

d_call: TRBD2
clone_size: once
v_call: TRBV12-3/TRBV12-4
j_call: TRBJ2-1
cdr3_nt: TGTGCCAGCAGCCTGGGGAGCGGGGGTTTTGATGAGCAGTTCTTC
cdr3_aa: CASSLGSGGFDEQFF

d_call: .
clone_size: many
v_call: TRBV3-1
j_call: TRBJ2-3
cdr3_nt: TGTGCCAGCAGCCAGGTGTATAACACAGATACGCAGTATTTT
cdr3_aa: CASSQVYNTDTQYF

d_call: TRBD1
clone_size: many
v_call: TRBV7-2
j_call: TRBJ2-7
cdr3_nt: TGTGCCAGCAGCTTTAAGACAGGGGGGGCCTACGAGCAGTACTTC
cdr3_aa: CASSFKTGGAYEQYF

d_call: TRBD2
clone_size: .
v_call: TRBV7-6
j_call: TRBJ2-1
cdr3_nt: TGTGCCAGCAGCCCTTTCTCCCTAGCGGGGGGGGATGAGCAGTTCTTC
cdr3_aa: CASSPFSLAGGDEQFF

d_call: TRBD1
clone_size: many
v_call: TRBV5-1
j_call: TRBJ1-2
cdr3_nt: TGCGCCAGCAGCGCAGGACAGGAGCTTTATGGCTACACCTTC
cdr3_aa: CASSAGQELYGYTF

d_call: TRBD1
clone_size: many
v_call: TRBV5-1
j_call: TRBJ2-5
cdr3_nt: TGCGCCAGCAGCACAGGGACAGCACCTCAAGAGACCCAGTACTTC
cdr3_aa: CASSTGTAPQETQYF

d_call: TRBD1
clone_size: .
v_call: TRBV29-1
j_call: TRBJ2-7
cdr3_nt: TGCAGCGCTCTACCGGGGACAGGTACCTACGAGCAGTACTTC
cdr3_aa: CSALPGTGTYEQYF

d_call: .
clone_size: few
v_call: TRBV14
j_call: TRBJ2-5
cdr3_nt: TGTGCCAGCAGCCAAGTAACAGGGCGCGAGACCCAGTACTTC
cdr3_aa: CASSQVTGRETQYF

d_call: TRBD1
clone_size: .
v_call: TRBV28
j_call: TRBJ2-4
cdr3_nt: TGTGCCAGCAGTTTATTAGGGACAGGGGTTGCCAAAAACATTCAGTACTTC
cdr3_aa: CASSLLGTGVAKNIQYF

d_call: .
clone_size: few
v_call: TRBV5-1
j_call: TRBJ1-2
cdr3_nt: TGCGCCAGCAGCCTCGGGGCCCAATCCCGATATAATAACTATGGCTACACCTTC
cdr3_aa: CASSLGAQSRYNNYGYTF

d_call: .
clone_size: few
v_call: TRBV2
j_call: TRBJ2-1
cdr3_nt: TGTGCCAGCAGTGAAGCGCAGCGACCGGATCTGGGTGAGCAGTTCTTC
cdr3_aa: CASSEAQRPDLGEQFF

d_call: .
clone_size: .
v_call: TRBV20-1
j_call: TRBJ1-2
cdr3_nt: TGCAGTGCCAGTAGGGACAACACCATGAATGGCTACACCTTC
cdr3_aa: CSASRDNTMNGYTF